The clone carrying this T cell receptor beta chain was seen a handful of times. Antigen unknown. The sample is drawn from a study of T cell repertoires in cytomegalovirus infection. Study summary: Evidence of both CMV infection and a matching HLA type came from public TCR beta signatures.

TCRdb used MiXCR to reprocess the reads, holding one entry per CDR3 protein. The sample lists about 100,000 distinct CDR3 sequences, roughly 29% occurring once. V lost 7 bases and J 5 bases, leaving 14 bases between the germline ends. Germline CDR1 SGHTA, CDR2 FQGNSA. The CDR3 has 14 amino acids. This sequence was found in a human donor in good health (CMV status not recorded). Some clones in this sample may be carry-over from other donors' samples. Source: CD8+ T cells from cultured PBMCs, taken from culture after CMV antigen stimulation. This sequence joins TRBV7-2 and TRBJ1-4; D gene unclear. CDR3 nucleotides: TGTGCCAGCAACCAGTACGGAAACAATGAAAAACTGTTTTTT. This sequence encodes CASNQYGNNEKLFF.